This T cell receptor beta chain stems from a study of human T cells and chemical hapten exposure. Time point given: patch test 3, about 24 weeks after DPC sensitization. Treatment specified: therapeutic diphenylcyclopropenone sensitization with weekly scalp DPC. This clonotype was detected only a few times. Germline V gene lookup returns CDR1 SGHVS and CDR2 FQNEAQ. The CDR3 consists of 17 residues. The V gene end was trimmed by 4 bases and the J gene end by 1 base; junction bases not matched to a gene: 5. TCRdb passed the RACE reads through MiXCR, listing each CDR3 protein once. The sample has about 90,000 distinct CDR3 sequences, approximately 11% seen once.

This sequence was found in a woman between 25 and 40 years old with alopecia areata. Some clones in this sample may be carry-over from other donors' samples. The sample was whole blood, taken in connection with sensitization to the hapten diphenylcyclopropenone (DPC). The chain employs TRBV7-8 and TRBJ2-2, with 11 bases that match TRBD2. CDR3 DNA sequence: TGTGCCAGCAGCTACCCGGGGACTAGCGGGAACACCGGGGAGCTGTTTTTT. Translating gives CASSYPGTSGNTGELFF.